Shown below are 6 T cell receptor beta chains from a single sample sequenced in a study of T cell repertoires in cytomegalovirus infection. TCRdb fed the reads into MiXCR, producing one record per CDR3 protein. Of about 530,000 distinct CDR3 sequences in the sample, about 25% were seen once. Input material: PBMCs. The origin of the receptors is a human donor in good health (CMV status not recorded). Some clones in this sample may be carry-over from other donors' samples.

The CDR3, as DNA: TGTGCCAGCACCGCCGACAGGGGAGCCACTGAAGCTTTCTTT. Encoded protein: CASTADRGATEAFF. This chain joins TRBV6-2 or TRBV6-3 and TRBJ1-1; 8 bases line up with TRBD1. V shed 7 bases and J 4 bases; nucleotides not matched to a gene: 8. From germline, CDR1 is MNHEY and CDR2 SVGEGT. The CDR3 consists of 14 residues.

Notes on this clonotype: A much larger clone differs by one base, so this may be a read error. The genes are TRBV7-2 and TRBJ2-1; the D gene is possibly TRBD2 (6 bases). V lost 2 bases to trimming and J lost 3 bases, with 14 bases between them. The germline V gene encodes CDR1 SGHTA and CDR2 FQGNSA. This CDR3 is 16 amino acids long. The CDR3 DNA follows: TGTGCCAGCAGCTTAAATCAGCGGGCAGGCTACAATGAGCAGTTCTTC. Protein sequence: CASSLNQRAGYNEQFF.

This clonotype was counted many times. V usage is TRBV7-3 and J usage is TRBJ2-1, with a tentative D call TRBD2 (5 bases). CDR1 SGHTA and CDR2 FQGTGA come from the germline V gene. The CDR3 is 15 residues long. V lost 0 bases, J lost 7 bases, and 13 bases lay in between. The CDR3 DNA sequence: TGTGCCAGCAGCTTAACCAGCGGTCTGGAAAATGAGCAGTTCTTC. This translates into CASSLTSGLENEQFF. Full variable domain (remainder filled in from reference TRBV7-3 and TRBJ2-1): GAGVSQTPSNKVTEKGKYVELRCDPISGHTALYWYRQSLGQGPEFLIYFQGTGAADDSGLPNDRFFAVRPEGSVSTLKIQRTERGDSAVYLCASSLTSGLENEQFFGPGTRLTVL.

The chain joins TRBV27 to TRBJ2-3, with a weak D call TRBD2 (5 bases). Trimming removed 5 bases at V and 1 base at J, with 16 bases between. The CDR3 covers 16 residues. The germline V gene encodes CDR1 MNHEY and CDR2 SMNVEV (reference sequence). The CDR3 is CASSPTRDWGTDTQYF. The DNA of the CDR3 is TGTGCCAGCAGTCCAACTAGGGATTGGGGCACAGATACGCAGTATTTT.

The V call is TRBV27, the J call TRBJ2-3; TRBD1 matches 10 bases. The junction had 6 bases not matched to a gene; V was cut back by 7 bases and J by 2 bases. Per germline, CDR1 MNHEY and CDR2 SMNVEV (reference sequence). The CDR3 runs to 15 residues. The CDR3 loop is CASKGQGRATDTQYF. The CDR3 coding sequence is TGTGCCAGCAAGGGACAGGGGAGGGCCACAGATACGCAGTATTTT.

The chain links TRBV28 to TRBJ2-1; 11 bases align to TRBD1. There are 15 residues in the CDR3. V was pared by 10 bases and J by 1 base, with 6 bases of the junction left unmatched. The germline CDR1 and CDR2 sequences are MDHEN and SYDVKM. The CDR3 loop is CATSGTGGSYNEQFF. The CDR3, as DNA: TGTGCCACCTCCGGGACAGGGGGTTCCTACAATGAGCAGTTCTTC.